The clone carrying this T cell receptor (beta chain) was counted a few times. As yet, its antigen is unknown. Germline loops: CDR1 LNHDA, CDR2 SQIVND (reference sequence). This CDR3 has 13 amino acids. J gave up 3 bases and V 7 bases, and 2 bases lay outside the gene matches. The data are from a study of cytomegalovirus exposure and HLA in healthy donors. Use of 60 Vbeta and 13 Jbeta primers characterized the PCR. Clones were read by immunoSEQ multiplex PCR, and TCRdb kept only the in-frame ones, dropping some. Of around 100,000 clones listed, roughly 74% are singletons. Study results and limitations: Rare sequences made up most TCRs, while some public TCRs were found in many donors.

Material: PBMCs. The receptor was isolated from a woman between 40 and 50 years old in good health and CMV-seronegative. This sequence joins TRBV19 and TRBJ2-2; 7 nucleotides align to TRBD1. The CDR3 is CASKGADTGELFF. CDR3 bases: TGTGCCAGTAAGGGGGCCGACACCGGGGAGCTGTTTTTT.